Shown below are 20 T cell receptor beta chains from a single sample sequenced in a study of cytomegalovirus exposure and HLA in healthy donors. Primers for the PCR totalled 60 Vbeta and 13 Jbeta. Generated by immunoSEQ multiplex PCR, the TCRdb table keeps only in-frame clones and is missing some. The sample has roughly 100,000 clones, over 60% seen once. Sequenced: PBMCs. The receptors originated from a woman aged 18 to 35 in good health and CMV-seropositive.

The genes are TRBV6-6 and TRBJ2-1, with TRBD1 matching over 10 bases. The CDR3 has 15 residues. Trimming took 5 bases from V and 2 from J; bases not matched to a gene: 3. Germline assignment: CDR1 MNHNY and CDR2 SVGAGI (reference sequence). The CDR3 is CASSTGTGAYNEQFF. The CDR3 DNA is TGTGCCAGCAGTACCGGGACAGGGGCCTACAATGAGCAGTTCTTC.

The V and J genes are TRBV6-5 and TRBJ2-1; no definite D call. The CDR3 consists of 13 residues. V gave up 6 bases and J gave up 8 bases, with 14 bases separating them. Germline V CDR1 and CDR2: MNHEY, SVGAGI. The CDR3 loop reads CASSLTNGHEQFF. CDR3 sequence (DNA): TGTGCCAGCAGCCTTACTAACGGCCATGAGCAGTTCTTC.

This chain links TRBV5-1 with TRBJ2-5, with unresolved D. CDR1 and CDR2 (germline): SGHRS, YFSETQ. The CDR3 consists of 11 residues. V was pared by 6 bases and J by 9 bases, with 12 bases between. CDR3 bases: TGCGCCAGCACCTCCCTGGCGGCCCAGTACTTC. It codes for CASTSLAAQYF.

The chain is built from TRBV6-1 and TRBJ1-1; 8 bases match TRBD1. The germline gives CDR1 MNHNS, CDR2 SASEGT. CDR3 size: 14 residues. Germline trimming cut 10 bases from V and 0 bases from J; bases unmatched to any gene: 7. CDR3 region: CATARTGLNTEAFF. Here the CDR3 DNA reads TGTGCCACCGCAAGGACAGGGTTGAACACTGAAGCTTTCTTT.

For the CDR3, the DNA is TGTGCCAGCAGTTTCGCTAGCGGAAGCAATGAGCAGTTCTTC. This encodes CASSFASGSNEQFF. The rearrangement joins TRBV27 to TRBJ2-1; the match to TRBD2 covers 7 bases. The length of the CDR3 is 14 residues. In germline, CDR1 is MNHEY, CDR2 SMNVEV (reference sequence). The V and J ends lost 3 bases and 6 bases, in that order; junction bases with no gene match: 5.

The chain is built from TRBV10-3 and TRBJ2-1; 11 bases agree with TRBD2. This CDR3 region has 15 residues. Germline lookup yields CDR1 ENHRY and CDR2 SYGVKD. J gave up 7 bases and V 4 bases, and 6 bases lay outside the gene matches. The CDR3 is CAISVLAGGQNEQFF. The CDR3 DNA follows: TGTGCCATCAGTGTGTTAGCGGGAGGGCAGAATGAGCAGTTCTTC.

The V and J genes are TRBV2 and TRBJ2-1, with 13 bases lining up with TRBD2. In germline, CDR1 is SNHLY, CDR2 FYNNEI. Trimming took 5 bases from V and 8 from J; bases not matched to a gene: 6. The CDR3 is 15 amino acids. CDR3 loop: CASSPRTSGRDEQFF. In nucleotides, the CDR3 is TGTGCCAGCAGTCCTCGGACTAGCGGGAGAGATGAGCAGTTCTTC.

This chain connects TRBV10-3 to TRBJ2-2; 10 bases fit TRBD2. This CDR3 is 17 amino acids long. Trimming cost V 2 bases and J 5 bases; bases outside gene matches: 8. Germline V gives CDR1 ENHRY, CDR2 SYGVKD. As DNA, the CDR3 is TGTGCCATCAGTGAGCGCCCCGGACTAGCGGATACCGGGGAGCTGTTTTTT. It translates to CAISERPGLADTGELFF.

This clone was counted once. V gene TRBV4-1 combines with J gene TRBJ2-1, with a weak D call TRBD2 (6 bases). The CDR3 totals 17 residues. Trimming pared 1 base from V and 6 bases from J, leaving 19 bases between. Germline V lookup: CDR1 MGHRA, CDR2 YSYEKL. The CDR3 here is CASSQAGGEWTFNEQFF. The CDR3 DNA reads TGCGCCAGCAGCCAAGCGGGCGGGGAATGGACCTTCAATGAGCAGTTCTTC.

This clone has more than one count but fewer than ten. The J gene is TRBJ1-1, the V gene TRBV4-2; TRBD1 agrees at 7 bases. Germline CDR1 LGHNA, CDR2 YNFKEQ. With 1 base clipped from V and 4 bases from J, the junction kept 3 bases outside the gene matches. The CDR3 is 14 amino acids. The CDR3 protein is CASSQGQGSTEAFF. The CDR3 coding sequence is TGTGCCAGCAGCCAAGGACAGGGAAGCACTGAAGCTTTCTTT.

The chain uses TRBV5-6 and TRBJ2-7, with 8 bases that match TRBD1. The CDR3 length is 14 residues. The V and J ends lost 4 bases and 5 bases, in that order; junction bases with no gene match: 8. CDR1 and CDR2 from the germline V gene are SGHDT and YYEEEE. The CDR3 is CASSIGTGIHEQYF. The CDR3 nucleotides are TGTGCCAGCAGCATCGGGACAGGTATCCACGAGCAGTACTTC.

The chain carries TRBV28 and TRBJ1-2; perhaps TRBD1 as D (5 bases). From germline, CDR1 is MDHEN and CDR2 SYDVKM. This CDR3 has 13 residues. V was clipped by 6 bases and J by 4 bases, with 12 bases between them. The CDR3 loop is CASREGSGYGYTF. The CDR3 bases are TGTGCCAGCAGGGAGGGGTCAGGCTATGGCTACACCTTC.

The rearrangement joins TRBV6-5 to TRBJ1-6, with D uncertain. V lost 4 bases and J lost 6, with 13 bases in between. CDR3 length equals 15 residues. The V gene's germline CDR1 is MNHEY and CDR2 SVGAGI. The CDR3 sequence: CASSSSFRPNSPLHF. DNA of the CDR3: TGTGCCAGCAGTTCCTCCTTCCGTCCTAATTCACCCCTCCACTTT.

The chain uses TRBV29-1 and TRBJ2-7, with 8 bases aligning to TRBD2. Trimming removed 4 bases from V and 6 bases from J; junction bases left unmatched: 8. CDR3 length: 13 residues. CDR1 and CDR2 from the germline V gene are SQVTM and ANQGSEA. CDR3 protein: CSVGGSGIPEQYF. CDR3 bases: TGCAGCGTTGGAGGTAGCGGGATCCCCGAGCAGTACTTC.

This clone was counted only a few times. The rearrangement joins TRBV2 to TRBJ1-4; D possibly corresponds to TRBD1 (6 bases). CDR3 length equals 14 residues. V dropped 6 bases and J dropped 8 bases, with 16 bases sitting between them. Germline V gives CDR1 SNHLY, CDR2 FYNNEI. The CDR3 spells CASRIAPQGEKLFF. Here the CDR3 DNA reads TGTGCCAGCAGAATAGCTCCGCAGGGGGAAAAACTGTTTTTT.

This sequence joins TRBV7-2 and TRBJ2-3, with D perhaps matching TRBD2 (6 bases). The CDR3 contains 15 residues. The germline V gene has CDR1 SGHTA and CDR2 FQGNSA. Trimming stripped 1 base from V and 2 bases from J, with 10 bases between. The CDR3 region has the DNA TGTGCCAGCAGCTTAGATGGGACTTCCACAGATACGCAGTATTTT. This encodes CASSLDGTSTDTQYF.

This clone was seen just once. CDR3 sequence (DNA): TGTGCCAACCCCGGGACAGACGATCAGCCCCAGCATTTT. Amino acids: CANPGTDDQPQHF. The V call is TRBV27, the J call TRBJ1-5; 7 positions agree with TRBD1. This CDR3 comprises 13 residues. Losses at the gene ends were 10 bases for V and 5 bases for J; bases not matched to a gene: 8. In germline, CDR1 is MNHEY, CDR2 SMNVEV (reference sequence).

The chain couples TRBV18 to TRBJ2-7; D call uncertain. Germline values: CDR1 KGHSH, CDR2 LQKENI. V gave up 3 bases and J gave up 2 bases, with 8 bases separating them. The CDR3 runs to 13 residues. The CDR3 loop reads CASSPAGTYEQYF. Written as DNA, the CDR3 is TGTGCCAGCTCACCGGCAGGAACCTACGAGCAGTACTTC.

V and J are TRBV2 and TRBJ1-3, with D possibly matching TRBD1 (5 bases). Trimming cost V 3 bases and J 2 bases, with 11 bases left between them. The CDR3 loop spans 15 amino acids. The V gene's germline CDR1 is SNHLY and CDR2 FYNNEI. The CDR3 sequence: CASSEARVPGNTIYF. The CDR3 nucleotides are TGTGCCAGCAGTGAGGCCAGGGTGCCTGGAAACACCATATATTTT.

The chain employs TRBV10-3 and TRBJ1-4, with a weak D call TRBD1 (5 bases). V lost 4 bases, J lost 0 bases, and 12 bases lay in between. The V gene's germline CDR1 is ENHRY and CDR2 SYGVKD. This CDR3 has 16 residues. The CDR3 region is CAISGGRKATNEKLFF. CDR3 DNA sequence: TGTGCCATCAGTGGGGGCAGAAAAGCAACTAATGAAAAACTGTTTTTT.